The 23 T cell receptor beta chains listed next were all sequenced from one sample in a study of monozygotic twins with inflammatory bowel disease. TCRdb reprocessed the 5' RACE reads, with one entry per CDR3 protein and no DNA. The table for this sample gives around 400,000 distinct CDR3 sequences. Sequenced: blood. The receptors were gathered from a human donor with ulcerative colitis or Crohn's disease, or a healthy co-twin of an affected twin (not recorded which).

This rearrangement joins TRBV10-3 to TRBJ2-3; checking the TCRdb D call of TRBD2 is not possible without DNA. The CDR3 spans 16 residues. Germline V CDR1 and CDR2: ENHRY, SYGVKD. The chain's CDR3 is CAITSRAGGPVDTQYF.

V usage is TRBV9 and J usage is TRBJ2-2; lacking DNA, the TRBD2 call made by TCRdb goes unchecked. The CDR3 extends over 15 amino acids. The V gene's germline CDR1 is SGDLS and CDR2 YYNGEE. The CDR3 loop reads CASSVLGLGAGELFF.

The gene calls are TRBV5-5 and TRBJ2-2; TCRdb proposes TRBD2, but this gene call is untestable without DNA. The CDR3 is 17 residues long. In germline, CDR1 is SGHKS, CDR2 YYEKEE (reference sequence). CDR3 sequence: CASSLWAGGSNTGELFF.

The chain is built from TRBV5-1 and TRBJ1-2; TCRdb's assignment of TRBD1 cannot be checked, as there is no DNA. Germline V gives CDR1 SGHRS, CDR2 YFSETQ. This CDR3 is 15 amino acids long. The CDR3 loop is CASSLEVGGKDGYTF.

The chain has TRBV7-9 and TRBJ1-2; TCRdb reports TRBD1, a call that lacks DNA to check it against. Germline V gene lookup returns CDR1 SEHNR and CDR2 FQNEAQ (reference sequence). CDR3 size: 14 residues. This CDR3 reads CASSTRTGNYGYTF.

V usage is TRBV28 and J usage is TRBJ2-3; lacking DNA, the TRBD2 call made by TCRdb goes unchecked. This CDR3 contains 17 residues. Germline assignment: CDR1 MDHEN and CDR2 SYDVKM. CDR3 in amino acids: CASRLIRLAGGTDTQYF.

The chain combines TRBV5-1 with TRBJ2-5; no DNA is available, so the TRBD1 call from TCRdb remains unchecked. CDR1 SGHRS and CDR2 YFSETQ come from the germline V gene. The CDR3 loop spans 15 amino acids. CDR3 region: CASSSSGTGFETQYF.

The chain joins TRBV19 to TRBJ1-5. Germline V gene lookup returns CDR1 LNHDA and CDR2 SQIVND (reference sequence). The CDR3 is 14 amino acids. Here the CDR3 reads CASSMRVKNQPQHF.

This chain's CDR3 is CASSLGLQGDYGYTF. The chain combines TRBV11-2 with TRBJ1-2; the TCRdb D gene call, TRBD1, has no DNA to confirm it. This CDR3 has 15 residues. The V gene's germline CDR1 is SGHAT and CDR2 FQNNGV.

CDR3 loop: CASSAGTGGHGELFF. The rearrangement uses TRBV6-1 and TRBJ2-2; TCRdb lists TRBD1, though no DNA is available to test this call. The V gene's germline CDR1 is MNHNS and CDR2 SASEGT. This CDR3 spans 15 amino acids.

The rearrangement links TRBV2 to TRBJ1-2; as DNA is missing, the TRBD1 call by TCRdb cannot be tested. Germline CDR1 SNHLY, CDR2 FYNNEI. CDR3 length: 12 amino acids. The CDR3 sequence: CASRPDEGSYTF.

The rearrangement uses TRBV25-1 and TRBJ1-2; as DNA is missing, the TRBD1 call by TCRdb cannot be tested. This CDR3 is built from 15 residues. From germline, CDR1 is MGHDK and CDR2 SYGVNS. This chain's CDR3 is CASSEVGTVQRGYTF.

The gene calls are TRBV4-1 and TRBJ2-5; TCRdb names TRBD1, which stays unverified in the absence of DNA. From germline, CDR1 is MGHRA and CDR2 YSYEKL. The length of the CDR3 is 15 residues. CDR3 sequence reads: CASSRGRGYQETQYF.

This chain connects TRBV20-1 to TRBJ2-2. CDR1 and CDR2 (germline): DFQATT, SNEGSKA (reference sequence). CDR3 size: 13 residues. CDR3 sequence reads: CSARDLDTGELFF.

The J gene is TRBJ1-4, the V gene TRBV5-1. The CDR3 spans 13 residues. Per the germline V gene, CDR1 is SGHRS and CDR2 is YFSETQ. The CDR3: CASSLGHKEKLFF.

This rearrangement joins TRBV7-7 to TRBJ1-3. CDR3 size: 12 residues. Germline V CDR1 and CDR2: SSHAT, FNYEAQ (reference sequence). CDR3 sequence reads: CALRGSGNTIYF.

J is TRBJ2-2 and V is TRBV7-9. The CDR3 loop spans 13 amino acids. Germline V lookup: CDR1 SEHNR, CDR2 FQNEAQ (reference sequence). The CDR3 is CASSLLWTGELFF.

The rearrangement uses TRBV20-1 and TRBJ2-3; TCRdb reports TRBD1, a call that lacks DNA to check it against. The CDR3 sequence is 15 residues long. Germline assignment: CDR1 DFQATT and CDR2 SNEGSKA (reference sequence). CDR3 loop: CSATKLGHNTDTQYF.

This chain joins TRBV6-6 and TRBJ2-7. The germline CDR1 and CDR2 sequences are MNHNY and SVGAGI (reference sequence). The CDR3 extends over 13 amino acids. CDR3 sequence: CASRSGRAYEQYF.

The rearrangement links TRBV24-1 to TRBJ1-4. In germline, CDR1 is KGHDR, CDR2 SFDVKD. The CDR3 is made up of 15 amino acids. The CDR3 is CATSDGGVANEKLFF.

This chain links TRBV20-1 with TRBJ2-2; the D gene TCRdb calls, TRBD2, cannot be checked with no DNA. Germline V gene data show CDR1 as DFQATT and CDR2 as SNEGSKA (reference sequence). The CDR3 contains 14 residues. The CDR3 spells CSASLAANTGELFF.

The V call is TRBV5-1, the J call TRBJ2-3; with no DNA, the TCRdb D assignment of TRBD2 cannot be verified. This CDR3 contains 15 residues. Germline V gene data show CDR1 as SGHRS and CDR2 as YFSETQ. CDR3 protein: CASSWGTSGKDTQYF. Full variable domain (outside the CDR3, taken from reference TRBV5-1 and TRBJ2-3): KAGVTQTPRYLIKTRGQQVTLSCSPISGHRSVSWYQQTPGQGLQFLFEYFSETQRNKGNFPGRFSGRQFSNSRSEMNVSTLELGDSALYLCASSWGTSGKDTQYFGPGTRLTVL.

V usage is TRBV5-1 and J usage is TRBJ2-3; TCRdb's D gene call, TRBD2, goes unchecked for lack of DNA. The CDR3 has 16 residues. CDR1 and CDR2 from the germline V gene are SGHRS and YFSETQ. The CDR3 loop is CASSLNRGTRGDTQYF.